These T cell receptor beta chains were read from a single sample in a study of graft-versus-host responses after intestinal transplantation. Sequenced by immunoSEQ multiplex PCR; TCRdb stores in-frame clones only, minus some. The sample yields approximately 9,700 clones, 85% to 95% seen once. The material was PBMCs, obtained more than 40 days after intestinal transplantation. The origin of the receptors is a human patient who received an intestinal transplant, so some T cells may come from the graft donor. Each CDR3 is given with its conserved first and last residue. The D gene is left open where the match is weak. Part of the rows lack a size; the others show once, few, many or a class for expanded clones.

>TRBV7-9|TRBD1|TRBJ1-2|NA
TGTGCCAGCAGCACAGGGACAGGGTTATACTATGGCTACACCTTC
CASSTGTGLYYGYTF
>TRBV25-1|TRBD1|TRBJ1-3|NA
TGTGCCAGCAGTGAGGTAGACAGGGACACCATATATTTT
CASSEVDRDTIYF
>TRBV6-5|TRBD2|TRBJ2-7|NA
TGTGCCAGCAGTGAAGGCGGGGGGGCCTACGAGCAGTACTTC
CASSEGGGAYEQYF
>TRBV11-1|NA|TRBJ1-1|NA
TGTGCCAGCAGCTTATATCCCGCTGAAGCTTTCTTT
CASSLYPAEAFF
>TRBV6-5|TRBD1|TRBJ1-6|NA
TGTGCCAGCAGTTACTCCGGGACAGGGGGTTCACCCCTCCACTTT
CASSYSGTGGSPLHF
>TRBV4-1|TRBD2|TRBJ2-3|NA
TGCGCCAGCAGCCTCAGACCCCAGCGGGGGAACACAGATACGCAGTATTTT
CASSLRPQRGNTDTQYF
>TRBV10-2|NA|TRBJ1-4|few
TGCGCCAGCAGTGATAAAGGGCCTAATGAAAAACTGTTTTTT
CASSDKGPNEKLFF
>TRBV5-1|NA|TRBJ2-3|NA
TGCGCCAGCAGCTTGGCCGTCTCCCCTGGCACAGATACGCAGTATTTT
CASSLAVSPGTDTQYF
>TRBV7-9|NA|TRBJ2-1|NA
TGTGCCAGCAGCCCCGGCAGGCCATACAATGAGCAGTTCTTC
CASSPGRPYNEQFF
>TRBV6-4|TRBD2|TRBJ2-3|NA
TGTGCCAGCAGCGAGAGCGGGGGGGCCGCAGATACGCAGTATTTT
CASSESGGAADTQYF
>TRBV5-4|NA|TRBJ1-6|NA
TGTGCCAGCAGTTTGGATAATTCACCCCTCCACTTT
CASSLDNSPLHF
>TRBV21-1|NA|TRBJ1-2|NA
TGTGCCAGCAGCCCCGACAGGGTCTTTGGCTACACCTTC
CASSPDRVFGYTF
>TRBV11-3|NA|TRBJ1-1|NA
TGTGCCAGCAGCCCATCGGCGAACACTGAAGCTTTCTTT
CASSPSANTEAFF
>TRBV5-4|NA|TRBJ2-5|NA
TGTGCCAGCAGCTTGGCCCCGGGGACCCAGTACTTC
CASSLAPGTQYF
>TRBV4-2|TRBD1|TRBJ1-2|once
TGTGCCAGCAGCCAAGACGGACAGGGACTTGGCTACACCTTC
CASSQDGQGLGYTF
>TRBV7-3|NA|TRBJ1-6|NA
TGTGCCAGCAGCTTAACCCCACCCCAGGGACCCTATAATTCACCCCTCCACTTT
CASSLTPPQGPYNSPLHF
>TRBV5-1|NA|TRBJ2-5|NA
TGCGCCAGCAGCTTGGGGAGACAAGAGACCCAGTACTTC
CASSLGRQETQYF
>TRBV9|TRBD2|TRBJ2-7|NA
TGTGCCAGCAGCCCCCGGGGGGGCTACGAGCAGTACTTC
CASSPRGGYEQYF
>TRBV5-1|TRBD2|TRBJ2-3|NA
TGCGCCAGCGAGACGGGACTAGCGGGGCCCACAGATACGCAGTATTTT
CASETGLAGPTDTQYF
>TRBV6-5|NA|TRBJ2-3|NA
TGTGCCAGCAGTTACGGGCAACAAGATACGCAGTATTTT
CASSYGQQDTQYF
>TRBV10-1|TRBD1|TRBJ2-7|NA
TGCGCCACCGGGACAGAGAGCTCCTACGAGCAGTACTTC
CATGTESSYEQYF
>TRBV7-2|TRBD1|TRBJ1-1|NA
TGTGCCAGCAGCATCGACAGGGGCCTTTTTACTGAAGCTTTCTTT
CASSIDRGLFTEAFF
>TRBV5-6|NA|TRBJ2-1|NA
TGTGCCAGCAGCCCGGGGTACAATGAGCAGTTCTTC
CASSPGYNEQFF
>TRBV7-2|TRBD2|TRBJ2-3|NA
TGTGCCAGCAGCTTACTAGCGGGGGGCACAGATACGCAGTATTTT
CASSLLAGGTDTQYF
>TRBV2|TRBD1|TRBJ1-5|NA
TGTGCCAGCAGCGTGGACAGGTACTTCAATCAGCCCCAGCATTTT
CASSVDRYFNQPQHF
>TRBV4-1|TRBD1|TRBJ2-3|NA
TGCGCCAGCAGGCGGACAGGGGGCACAGATACGCAGTATTTT
CASRRTGGTDTQYF
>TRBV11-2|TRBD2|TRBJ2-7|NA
TGTGCCAGCAGACTTCTAGGGGGGCGGGGGGCCGAGCAGTACTTC
CASRLLGGRGAEQYF
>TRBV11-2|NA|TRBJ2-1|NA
TGTGCCAGCAGCTTAGATCCCGCGTCGGCCTACAATGAGCAGTTCTTC
CASSLDPASAYNEQFF
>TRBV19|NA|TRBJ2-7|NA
TGTGCCAGTAGTGTGGACAGTTACGAGCAGTACTTC
CASSVDSYEQYF
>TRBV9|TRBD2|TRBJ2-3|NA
TGTGCCAGCAACCGCGGGGGTTTGTCAGATACGCAGTATTTT
CASNRGGLSDTQYF
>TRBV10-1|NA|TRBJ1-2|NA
TGCGCCAGCAGTGAGTCAGGGGGCTATGGCTACACCTTC
CASSESGGYGYTF
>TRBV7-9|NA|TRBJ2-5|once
TGTGCCAGCAGAGAACAGGGAGGTGGGGAGACCCAGTACTTC
CASREQGGGETQYF
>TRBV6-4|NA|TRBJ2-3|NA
TGTGCCAGCAGTGACGGGGGTCTGGGGGGCACAGATACGCAGTATTTT
CASSDGGLGGTDTQYF
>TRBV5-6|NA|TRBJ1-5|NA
TGTGCCAGCAGCTTGGGGCCTACAGGGTTACAGCCCCAGCATTTT
CASSLGPTGLQPQHF
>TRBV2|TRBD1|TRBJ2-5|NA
TGTGCCAGCAGAGGGGACAGGAGAGAGACCCAGTACTTC
CASRGDRRETQYF
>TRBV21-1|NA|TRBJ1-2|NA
TGTGCCAGCAGCGAGAGGGGGCGGGAGGGCTACACCTTC
CASSERGREGYTF
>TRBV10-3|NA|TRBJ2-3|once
TGTGCCATCAGTGACCACCTAGCCGGGGATACGCAGTATTTT
CAISDHLAGDTQYF
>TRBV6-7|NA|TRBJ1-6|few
TGTGCCAGCAGTTACTCGACGTTCCCCCACTTT
CASSYSTFPHF
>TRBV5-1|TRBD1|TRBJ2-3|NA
TGCGCCAGCAGCTTGGCGAATACAGGGGTAATCACAGATACGCAGTATTTT
CASSLANTGVITDTQYF
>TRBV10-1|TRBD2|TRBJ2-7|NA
TGCGCCAGCAGTCCCAGACTAGCGGGGGCCTACGAGCAGTACTTC
CASSPRLAGAYEQYF
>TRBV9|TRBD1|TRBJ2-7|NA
TGTGCCAGCAGCGTAGGGACAGGGGCCGAGCAGTACTTC
CASSVGTGAEQYF
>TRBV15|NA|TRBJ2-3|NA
TGTGCCACCAGCAGAGATTGGGCAGGGTCAACAGATACGCAGTATTTT
CATSRDWAGSTDTQYF
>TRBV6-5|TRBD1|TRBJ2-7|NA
TGTGCCAGCACCCCGGACAGGGCGCCCTACGAGCAGTACTTC
CASTPDRAPYEQYF
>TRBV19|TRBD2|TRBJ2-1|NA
TGTGCCAGTAGCCCAGCGGGGAATAGTTACAATGAGCAGTTCTTC
CASSPAGNSYNEQFF
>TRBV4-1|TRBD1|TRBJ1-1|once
TGCGCCAGCAGGCCGGGAGGGACAGCGAACACTGAAGCTTTCTTT
CASRPGGTANTEAFF
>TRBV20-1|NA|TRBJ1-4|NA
TGCAGTGCTCGGGCGGGAAAACTGTTTTTT
CSARAGKLFF
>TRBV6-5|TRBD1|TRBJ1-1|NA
TGTGCCAGCAGCCACAGGGGAATGGTATCTGAAGCTTTCTTT
CASSHRGMVSEAFF
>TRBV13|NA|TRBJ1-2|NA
TGTGCCAGCAGCTTAGGGGAAAACTATGGCTACACCTTC
CASSLGENYGYTF
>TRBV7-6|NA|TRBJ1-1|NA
TGTGCCAGCAGCGCCGCGGCGCTCACTGAAGCTTTCTTT
CASSAAALTEAFF
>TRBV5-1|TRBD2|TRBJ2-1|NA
TGCGCCAGCAGCTTGAGACCGGGGGGGTACAATGAGCAGTTCTTC
CASSLRPGGYNEQFF
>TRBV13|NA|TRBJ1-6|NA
TGTGCCAGCATGGAGCGGACCTTTAATTCACCCCTCCACTTT
CASMERTFNSPLHF
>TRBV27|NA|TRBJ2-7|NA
TGTGCCAGCAGTTTATCTTCCTCCTCCTACGAGCAGTACTTC
CASSLSSSSYEQYF
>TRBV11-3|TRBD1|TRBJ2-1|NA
TGTGCCAGCAGCTTGGACCGGGACAGGGGTCCGCAGTTCTTC
CASSLDRDRGPQFF
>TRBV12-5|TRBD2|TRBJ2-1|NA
TGTGCTAGTGGTCCAGATAGCGGGGGAGTATGGGAGCAGTTCTTC
CASGPDSGGVWEQFF
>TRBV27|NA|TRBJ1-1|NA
TGTGCCAGCAGTTTAGGTGTGGGGCCTTGGGGTGAAGCTTTCTTT
CASSLGVGPWGEAFF
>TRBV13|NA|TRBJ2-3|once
TGTGCCAGCAGCTCCCTCGAGGGGGGGGCCACAGATACGCAGTATTTT
CASSSLEGGATDTQYF
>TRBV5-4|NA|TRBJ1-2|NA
TGTGCCAGCAGAGAGGAGCAGGGAGGCTATGGCTACACCTTC
CASREEQGGYGYTF
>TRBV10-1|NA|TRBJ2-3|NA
TGCGCCAGCAGTGAGTTGGGCGAGGGAACAGATACGCAGTATTTT
CASSELGEGTDTQYF